This T cell receptor beta chain is from a study of human T cells and chemical hapten exposure. Study overall: Weekly scalp doses of diphenylcyclopropenone were given to patients during the approximately 23-week study. Study-wide results and limits: With regard to DPC sensitization, TCRs above 1 in 1000 frequency did not change.

In germline, CDR1 is KGHSH, CDR2 LQKENI. The V gene lost 6 bases and the J gene lost 4 bases, with 13 bases spanning the gap. The CDR3 is 14 residues long. This clonotype showed up just a few times. Its antigen is undetermined. Time point meaning: patch test 2, 6 weeks after DPC sensitization. As for treatment: therapeutic diphenylcyclopropenone sensitization with weekly scalp DPC. Extraction yielded total RNA from whole blood (unfractionated). One entry per CDR3 protein results from TCRdb running MiXCR on the RACE reads. The sample lists 80,000 to 100,000 distinct CDR3 sequences, 7.5% to 10% occurring once.

The TCR comes from a woman aged 40 to 50 with alopecia areata. Some clones in this sample may be carry-over from other donors' samples. This sequence joins TRBV18 and TRBJ2-1; possible D gene TRBD1, 5 bases. Sequences were derived from whole blood, sampled in connection with sensitization to the hapten diphenylcyclopropenone (DPC). The CDR3 here is CASSETQGYNEQFF. The CDR3, as DNA: TGTGCCAGCTCGGAGACCCAGGGTTACAATGAGCAGTTCTTC.